This T cell receptor (beta chain) was identified during a study of blood T cell repertoires in COVID-19. About the study: Samples representing acute and convalescent COVID-19 were sourced from the United States, Italy and Spain. PBMCs, B-cell-depleted T cells, or T cells were the source of the cDNA or gDNA that made up the material.

Here immunoSEQ multiplex PCR was the method, and the copy in TCRdb shows in-frame clones only, minus some. This sample has 150,000 to 200,000 clones; roughly 79% occur once, and the top ten carry 9% to 15%. Seattle cases were enrolled at active infection and followed longitudinally. CDR1 and CDR2 from the germline V gene are SGHNT and YENEEA. The CDR3 extends over 13 amino acids. Trimming removed 1 base from V and 7 bases from J, with 11 bases in between. The sample consisted of peripheral blood. The receptor was isolated from a woman aged 80 or over with COVID-19, enrolled during active disease. The chain employs TRBV11-3 and TRBJ2-7; a weak D match, TRBD2 (6 bases). Here the CDR3 reads CASSLGGLREQYF. The CDR3 bases are TGTGCCAGCAGCTTAGGAGGACTACGGGAGCAGTACTTC.